The clone carrying this T cell receptor beta chain was detected only once. The CDR3 is 12 amino acids. Per germline, CDR1 SQVTM and CDR2 ANQGSEA. Trimming removed 6 bases at V and 2 bases at J, with 9 bases between. This entry is derived from a study of shared clonotypes between healthy human individuals. Produced via immunoSEQ multiplex PCR; TCRdb's table is partial and in-frame only. The table lists roughly 2.2 million clones, around 90% of them singletons, with about 0.41% in the top ten. Sequenced sample: naive CD4+ T cells from PBMCs. Subset specified: CD45RA+ positively selected. The clonotype comes from a man aged 18 to 30 in good health. Some clones in this sample may be carry-over from other donors' samples. This sequence joins TRBV29-1 and TRBJ2-3; no clear D gene. The CDR3 DNA reads as TGCAGCGTACCTCGGGCCACAGATACGCAGTATTTT. Amino acids: CSVPRATDTQYF.